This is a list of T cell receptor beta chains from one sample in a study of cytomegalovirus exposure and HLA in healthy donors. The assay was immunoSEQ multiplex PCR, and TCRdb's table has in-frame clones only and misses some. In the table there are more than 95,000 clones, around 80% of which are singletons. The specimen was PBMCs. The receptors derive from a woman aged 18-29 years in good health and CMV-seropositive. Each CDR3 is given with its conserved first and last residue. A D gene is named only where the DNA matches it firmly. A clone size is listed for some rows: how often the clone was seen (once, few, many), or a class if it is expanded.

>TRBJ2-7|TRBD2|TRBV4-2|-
TGTGCCAGCAGCCACCCTCATACTCGGGCTAGCGGGAGGAACTACGAGCAGTACTTC
CASSHPHTRASGRNYEQYF
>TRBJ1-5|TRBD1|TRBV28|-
TGTGCCAGCAGTTCCCTCCGGGACAGAAATCAGCCCCAGCATTTT
CASSSLRDRNQPQHF
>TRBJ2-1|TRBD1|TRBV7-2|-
TGTGCCAGCAGTTCGACAGGGGTTGAGCAGTTCTTC
CASSSTGVEQFF
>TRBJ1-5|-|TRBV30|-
TGTGCCTGGAGTACAGGGTCCCCCAATAGCAATCAGCCCCAGCATTTT
CAWSTGSPNSNQPQHF
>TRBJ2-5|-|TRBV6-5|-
TGTGCCAGCAGTTACTCGGGGGCAGGGGTGGGAGAGACCCAGTACTTC
CASSYSGAGVGETQYF
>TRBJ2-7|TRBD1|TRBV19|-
TGTGCCAGTGGCCGGGACAGGGGCCACGAGCAGTACTTC
CASGRDRGHEQYF
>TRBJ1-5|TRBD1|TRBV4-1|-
TGCGCCAGCAGCCAGGGGGACAGGGATTCCATCTGGCCCCAGCATTTT
CASSQGDRDSIWPQHF
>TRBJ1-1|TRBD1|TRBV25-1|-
TGTGCCAGCAGTGAATCCGGGACAGCTCTCTACACTGAAGCTTTCTTT
CASSESGTALYTEAFF
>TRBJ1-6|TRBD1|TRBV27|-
TGTGCCAGCAGGAGGGGACAGAGCAATTCACCCCTCCACTTT
CASRRGQSNSPLHF
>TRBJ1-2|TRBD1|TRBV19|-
TGTGCCAGTAGTATGAGTGGGACAGATGGCTACACCTTC
CASSMSGTDGYTF
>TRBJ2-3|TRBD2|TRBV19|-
TGTGCCAGTAGCATAGGTCTAGCGGGAGGTACCACAGATACGCAGTATTTT
CASSIGLAGGTTDTQYF
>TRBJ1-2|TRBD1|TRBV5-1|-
TGCGCCAGCAGCATCGAACAGGGGGCCGGCCGCTATGGCTACACCTTC
CASSIEQGAGRYGYTF
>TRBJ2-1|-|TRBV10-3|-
TGTGCCATCAGTGTGCGAACGGTCGGTGAGCAGTTCTTC
CAISVRTVGEQFF
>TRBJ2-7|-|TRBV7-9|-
TGTGCCAGCAGCGCCGCTAGCGCAGCCTACGAGCAGTACTTC
CASSAASAAYEQYF
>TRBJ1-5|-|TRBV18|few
TGTGCCAGCACTACAGGGCCCAATCAGCCCCAGCATTTT
CASTTGPNQPQHF
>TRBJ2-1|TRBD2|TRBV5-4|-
TGTGCCAGCAGCCCAACTAGCGGAGTCTACAATGAGCAGTTCTTC
CASSPTSGVYNEQFF
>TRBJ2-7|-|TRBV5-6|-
TGTGCCAGCAGCTGGGGACAAGACTACGAGCAGTACTTC
CASSWGQDYEQYF
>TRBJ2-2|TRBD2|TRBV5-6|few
TGTGCCAGCAGCCCCGGGACTAGGACCGGGGAGCTGTTTTTT
CASSPGTRTGELFF
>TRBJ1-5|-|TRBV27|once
TGTGCCAGCAGTTCGTATAGCAATCAGCCCCAGCATTTT
CASSSYSNQPQHF
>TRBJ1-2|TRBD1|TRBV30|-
TGTGCCTGGAGACGACAGGGGACGGACTATGGCTACACCTTC
CAWRRQGTDYGYTF
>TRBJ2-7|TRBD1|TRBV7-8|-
TGTGCCAGCAGGCCCTCCGGGACAGGGGGAGAAGAGCAGTACTTC
CASRPSGTGGEEQYF
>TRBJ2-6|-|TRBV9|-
TGTGCCAGCAGCGTAGGGAGTGGGGCCAACGTCCTGACTTTC
CASSVGSGANVLTF
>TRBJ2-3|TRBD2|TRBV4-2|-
TGTGCCAGCAGCATATACGCGGGAGGGCCCTCGGGAGATACGCAGTATTTT
CASSIYAGGPSGDTQYF
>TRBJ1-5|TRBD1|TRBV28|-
TGTGCCAGCAGTTTTCCGACCTTGGACAGGTTCAATCAGCCCCAGCATTTT
CASSFPTLDRFNQPQHF
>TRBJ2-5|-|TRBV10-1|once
TGCGCCAGCAGCGGACCGGGATGGAAAGAGACCCAGTACTTC
CASSGPGWKETQYF
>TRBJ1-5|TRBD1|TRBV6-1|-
TGTGCCACCGGACAGGGGGCCGGTCAGCCCCAGCATTTT
CATGQGAGQPQHF
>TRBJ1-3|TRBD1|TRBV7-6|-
TGTGCCAGCAGCTCGCATACAGGGGGCATTGGAAACACCATATATTTT
CASSSHTGGIGNTIYF
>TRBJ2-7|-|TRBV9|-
TGTGCCAGCAGCGTAGGGAGGGGGCAATTCAGCGAGCAGTACTTC
CASSVGRGQFSEQYF
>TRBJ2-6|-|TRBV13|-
TGTGCCAGCAGCGGCTACGGACAGAGAGACTCTGGGGCCAACGTCCTGACTTTC
CASSGYGQRDSGANVLTF